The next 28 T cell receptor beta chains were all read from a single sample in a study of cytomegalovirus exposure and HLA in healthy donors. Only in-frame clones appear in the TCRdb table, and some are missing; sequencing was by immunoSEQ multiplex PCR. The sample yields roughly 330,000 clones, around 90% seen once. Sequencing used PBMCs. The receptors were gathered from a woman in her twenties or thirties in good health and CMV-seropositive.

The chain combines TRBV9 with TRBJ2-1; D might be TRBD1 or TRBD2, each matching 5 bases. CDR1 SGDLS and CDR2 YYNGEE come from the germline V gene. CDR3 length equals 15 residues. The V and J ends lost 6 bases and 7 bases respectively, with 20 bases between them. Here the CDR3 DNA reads TGTGCCAGCACTAGGGACCTCCCGAACTTGAATGAGCAGTTCTTC. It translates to CASTRDLPNLNEQFF.

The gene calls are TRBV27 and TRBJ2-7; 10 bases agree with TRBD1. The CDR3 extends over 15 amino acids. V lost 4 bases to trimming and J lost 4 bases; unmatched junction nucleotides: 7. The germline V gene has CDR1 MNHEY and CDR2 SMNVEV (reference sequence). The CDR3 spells CASSSGGTGVYEQYF. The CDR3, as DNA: TGTGCCAGCAGTTCCGGCGGGACAGGGGTTTACGAGCAGTACTTC.

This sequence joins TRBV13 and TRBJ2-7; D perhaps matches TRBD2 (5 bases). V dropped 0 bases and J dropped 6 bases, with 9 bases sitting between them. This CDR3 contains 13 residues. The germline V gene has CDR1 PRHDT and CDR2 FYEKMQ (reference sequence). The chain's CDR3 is CASSLGRGLEQYF. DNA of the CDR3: TGTGCCAGCAGCTTAGGCCGAGGACTCGAGCAGTACTTC.

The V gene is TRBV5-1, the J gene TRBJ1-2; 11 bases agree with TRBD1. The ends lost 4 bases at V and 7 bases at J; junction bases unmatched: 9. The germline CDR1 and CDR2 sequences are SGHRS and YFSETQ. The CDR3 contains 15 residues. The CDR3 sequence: CASSITTGTGGGYTF. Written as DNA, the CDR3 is TGCGCCAGCAGCATAACAACCGGGACAGGGGGTGGCTACACCTTC.

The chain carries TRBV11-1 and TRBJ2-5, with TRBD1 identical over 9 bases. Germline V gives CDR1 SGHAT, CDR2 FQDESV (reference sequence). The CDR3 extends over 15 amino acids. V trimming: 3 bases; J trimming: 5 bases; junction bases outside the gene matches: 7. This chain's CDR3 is CASSFPQGARETQYF. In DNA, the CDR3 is TGTGCCAGCAGCTTCCCACAGGGGGCGCGTGAGACCCAGTACTTC.

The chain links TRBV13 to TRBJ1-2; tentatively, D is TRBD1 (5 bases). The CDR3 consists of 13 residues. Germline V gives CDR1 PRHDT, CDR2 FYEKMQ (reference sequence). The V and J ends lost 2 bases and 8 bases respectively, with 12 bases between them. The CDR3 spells CASSLYGAEGYTF. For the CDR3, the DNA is TGTGCCAGCAGCTTATACGGGGCTGAAGGCTACACCTTC.

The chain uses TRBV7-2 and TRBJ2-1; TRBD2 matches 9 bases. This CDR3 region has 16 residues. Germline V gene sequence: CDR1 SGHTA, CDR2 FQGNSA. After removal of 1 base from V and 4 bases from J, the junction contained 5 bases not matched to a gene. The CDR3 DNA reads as TGTGCCAGCAGCTTAGTGGATCTAGCGGGGTACAATGAGCAGTTCTTC. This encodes CASSLVDLAGYNEQFF. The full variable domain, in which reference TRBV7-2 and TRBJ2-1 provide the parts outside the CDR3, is GAGVSQSPSNKVTEKGKDVELRCDPISGHTALYWYRQSLGQGLEFLIYFQGNSAPDKSGLPSDRFSAERTGGSVSTLTIQRTQQEDSAVYLCASSLVDLAGYNEQFFGPGTRLTVL.

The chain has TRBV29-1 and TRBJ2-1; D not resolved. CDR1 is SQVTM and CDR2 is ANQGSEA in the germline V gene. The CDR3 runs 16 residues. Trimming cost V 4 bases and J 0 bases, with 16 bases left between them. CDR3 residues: CSVVGEAQSSYNEQFF. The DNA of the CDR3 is TGCAGCGTTGTAGGAGAGGCTCAGAGCTCCTACAATGAGCAGTTCTTC.

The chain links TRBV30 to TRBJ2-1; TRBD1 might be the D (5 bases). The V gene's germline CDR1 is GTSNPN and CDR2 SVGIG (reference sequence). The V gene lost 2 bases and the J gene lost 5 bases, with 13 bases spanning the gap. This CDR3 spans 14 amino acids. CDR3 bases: TGTGCCTGGAGTTGGGGCCTCGGCAACAATGAGCAGTTCTTC. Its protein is CAWSWGLGNNEQFF.

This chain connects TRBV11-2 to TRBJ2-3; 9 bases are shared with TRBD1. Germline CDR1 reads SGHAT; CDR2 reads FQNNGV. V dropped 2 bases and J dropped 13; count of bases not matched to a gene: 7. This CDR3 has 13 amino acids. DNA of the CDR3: TGTGCCAGCAGCTTAAATCATGGACAGGGGAAGTATTTT. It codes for CASSLNHGQGKYF.

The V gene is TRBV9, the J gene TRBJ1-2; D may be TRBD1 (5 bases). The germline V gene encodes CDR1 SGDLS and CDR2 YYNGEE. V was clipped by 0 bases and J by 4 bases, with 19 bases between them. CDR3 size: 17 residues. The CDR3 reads CASSVGDGGLEPYGYTF. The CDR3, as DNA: TGTGCCAGCAGCGTAGGGGATGGGGGTTTAGAACCCTATGGCTACACCTTC. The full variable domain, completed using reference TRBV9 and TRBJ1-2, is DSGVTQTPKHLITATGQRVTLRCSPRSGDLSVYWYQQSLDQGLQFLIQYYNGEERAKGNILERFSAQQFPDLHSELNLSSLELGDSALYFCASSVGDGGLEPYGYTFGSGTRLTVV.

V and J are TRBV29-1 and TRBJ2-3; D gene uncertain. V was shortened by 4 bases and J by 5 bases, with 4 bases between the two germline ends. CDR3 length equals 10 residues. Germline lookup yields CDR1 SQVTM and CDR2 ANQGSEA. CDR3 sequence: CSVGRDTQYF. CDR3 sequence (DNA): TGCAGCGTTGGACGAGATACGCAGTATTTT.

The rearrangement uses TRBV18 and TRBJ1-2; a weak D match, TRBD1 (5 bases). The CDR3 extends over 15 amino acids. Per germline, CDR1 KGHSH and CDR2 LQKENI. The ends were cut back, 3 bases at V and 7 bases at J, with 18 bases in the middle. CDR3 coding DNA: TGTGCCAGCTCACCCGAAGCGGGGCCAGGAGGTGGCTACACCTTC. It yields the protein CASSPEAGPGGGYTF.

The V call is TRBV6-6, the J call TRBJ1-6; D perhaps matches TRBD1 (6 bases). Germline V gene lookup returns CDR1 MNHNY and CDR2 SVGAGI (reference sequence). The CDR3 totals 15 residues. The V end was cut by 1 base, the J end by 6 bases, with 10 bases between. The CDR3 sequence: CASSYLQGLNSPLHF. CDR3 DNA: TGTGCCAGCAGTTACTTACAGGGCCTTAATTCACCCCTCCACTTT.

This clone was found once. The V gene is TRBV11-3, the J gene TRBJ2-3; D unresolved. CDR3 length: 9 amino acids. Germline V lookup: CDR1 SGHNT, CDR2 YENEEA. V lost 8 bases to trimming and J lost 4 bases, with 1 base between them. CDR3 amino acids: CASSDTQYF. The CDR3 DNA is TGTGCCAGCTCAGATACGCAGTATTTT.

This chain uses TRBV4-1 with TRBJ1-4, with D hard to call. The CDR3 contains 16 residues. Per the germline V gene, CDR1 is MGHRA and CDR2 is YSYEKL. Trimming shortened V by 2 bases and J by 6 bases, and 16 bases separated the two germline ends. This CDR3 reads CASSQSRPPRDEKLFF. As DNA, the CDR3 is TGCGCCAGCAGCCAAAGCCGCCCCCCTCGGGATGAAAAACTGTTTTTT.

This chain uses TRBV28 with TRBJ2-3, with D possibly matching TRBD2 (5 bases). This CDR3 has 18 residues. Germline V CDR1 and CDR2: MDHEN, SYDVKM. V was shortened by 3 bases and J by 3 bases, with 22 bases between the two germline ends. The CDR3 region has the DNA TGTGCCAGCAGTTTCCTAGTCACCTCTAGGGAGCCGACAGATACGCAGTATTTT. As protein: CASSFLVTSREPTDTQYF.

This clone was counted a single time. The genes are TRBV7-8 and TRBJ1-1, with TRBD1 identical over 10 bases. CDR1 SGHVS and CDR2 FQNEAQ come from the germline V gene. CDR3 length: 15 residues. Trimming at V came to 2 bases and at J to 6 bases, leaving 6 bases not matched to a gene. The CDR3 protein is CASSLRRDRGPEAFF. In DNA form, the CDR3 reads TGTGCCAGCAGCTTAAGGAGGGACAGGGGCCCTGAAGCTTTCTTT.

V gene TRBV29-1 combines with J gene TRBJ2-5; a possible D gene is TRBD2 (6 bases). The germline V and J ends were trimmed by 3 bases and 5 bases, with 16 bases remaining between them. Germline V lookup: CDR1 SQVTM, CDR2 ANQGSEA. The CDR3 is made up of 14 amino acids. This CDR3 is CSVDLAGRSETQYF. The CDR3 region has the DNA TGCAGCGTTGACTTGGCAGGGAGGTCGGAGACCCAGTACTTC.

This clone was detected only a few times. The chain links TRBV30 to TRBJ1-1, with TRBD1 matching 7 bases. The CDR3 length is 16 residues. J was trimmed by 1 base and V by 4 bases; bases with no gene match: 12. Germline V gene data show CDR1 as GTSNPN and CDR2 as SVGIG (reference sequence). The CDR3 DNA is TGTGCCTGGAAACAGGGGAGAGTTAATGGGAACACTGAAGCTTTCTTT. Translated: CAWKQGRVNGNTEAFF. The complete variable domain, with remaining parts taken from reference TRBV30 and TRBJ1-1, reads SQTIHQWPATLVQPVGSPLSLECTVEGTSNPNLYWYRQAAGRGLQLLFYSVGIGQISSEVPQNLSASRPQDRQFILSSKKLLLSDSGFYLCAWKQGRVNGNTEAFFGQGTRLTVV.

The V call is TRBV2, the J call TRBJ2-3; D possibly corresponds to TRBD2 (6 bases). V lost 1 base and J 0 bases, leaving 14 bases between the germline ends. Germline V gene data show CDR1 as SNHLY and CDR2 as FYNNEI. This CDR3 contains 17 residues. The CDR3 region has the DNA TGTGCCAGCAGTGAAGGGGATAGCGGCCACAGCACAGATACGCAGTATTTT. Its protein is CASSEGDSGHSTDTQYF. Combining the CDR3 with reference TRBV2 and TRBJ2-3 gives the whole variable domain EPEVTQTPSHQVTQMGQEVILRCVPISNHLYFYWYRQILGQKVEFLVSFYNNEISEKSEIFDDQFSVERPDGSNFTLKIRSTKLEDSAMYFCASSEGDSGHSTDTQYFGPGTRLTVL.

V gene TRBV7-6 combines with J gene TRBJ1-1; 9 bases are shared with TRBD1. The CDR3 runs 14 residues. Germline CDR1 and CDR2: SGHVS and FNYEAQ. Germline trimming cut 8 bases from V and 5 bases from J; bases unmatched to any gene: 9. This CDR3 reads CASGTGQGPTEAFF. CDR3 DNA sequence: TGTGCCAGCGGCACCGGACAGGGGCCGACTGAAGCTTTCTTT. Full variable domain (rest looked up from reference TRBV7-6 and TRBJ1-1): GAGVSQSPRYKVTKRGQDVALRCDPISGHVSLYWYRQALGQGPEFLTYFNYEAQQDKSGLPNDRFSAERPEGSISTLTIQRTEQRDSAMYRCASGTGQGPTEAFFGQGTRLTVV.

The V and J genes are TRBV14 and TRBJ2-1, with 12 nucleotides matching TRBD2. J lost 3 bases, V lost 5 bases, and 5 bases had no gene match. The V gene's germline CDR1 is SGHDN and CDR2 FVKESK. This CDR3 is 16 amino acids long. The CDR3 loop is CASSSGLAGNYNEQFF. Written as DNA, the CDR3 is TGTGCCAGCAGCTCCGGACTAGCGGGGAACTACAATGAGCAGTTCTTC. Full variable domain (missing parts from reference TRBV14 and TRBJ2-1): EAGVTQFPSHSVIEKGQTVTLRCDPISGHDNLYWYRRVMGKEIKFLLHFVKESKQDESGMPNNRFLAERTGGTYSTLKVQPAELEDSGVYFCASSSGLAGNYNEQFFGPGTRLTVL.

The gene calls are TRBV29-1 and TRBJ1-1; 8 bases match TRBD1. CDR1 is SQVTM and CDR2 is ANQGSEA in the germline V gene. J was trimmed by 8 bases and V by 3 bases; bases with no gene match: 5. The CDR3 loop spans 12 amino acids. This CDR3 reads CSVDRGPEEAFF. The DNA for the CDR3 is TGCAGCGTTGACAGGGGGCCAGAGGAAGCTTTCTTT.

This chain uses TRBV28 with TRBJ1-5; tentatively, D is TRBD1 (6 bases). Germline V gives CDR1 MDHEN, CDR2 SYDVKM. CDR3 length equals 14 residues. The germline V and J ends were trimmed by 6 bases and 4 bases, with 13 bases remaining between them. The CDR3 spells CASRLWQGNQPQHF. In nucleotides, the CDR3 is TGTGCCAGCAGGCTCTGGCAGGGGAATCAGCCCCAGCATTTT.

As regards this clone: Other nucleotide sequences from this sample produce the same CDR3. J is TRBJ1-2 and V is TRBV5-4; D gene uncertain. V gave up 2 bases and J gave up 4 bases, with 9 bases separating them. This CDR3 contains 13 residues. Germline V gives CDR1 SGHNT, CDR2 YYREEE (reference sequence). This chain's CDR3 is CASSLRTGYGYTF. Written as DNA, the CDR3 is TGTGCCAGCAGCTTAAGGACGGGCTATGGCTACACCTTC.

Here the CDR3 DNA reads TGTGCCATTGGGGGACAATCAATTTTCGGGGAGCTGTTTTTT. This encodes CAIGGQSIFGELFF. The chain uses TRBV7-9 and TRBJ2-2; TRBD1 might be the D (6 bases). The CDR3 length is 14 residues. Germline CDR1 SEHNR, CDR2 FQNEAQ (reference sequence). V lost 10 bases to trimming and J lost 7 bases, with 19 bases between them.

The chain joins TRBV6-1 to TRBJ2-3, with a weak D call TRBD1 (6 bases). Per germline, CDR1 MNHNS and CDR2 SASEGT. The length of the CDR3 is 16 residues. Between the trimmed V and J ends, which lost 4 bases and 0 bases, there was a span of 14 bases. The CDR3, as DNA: TGTGCCAGCAGTGTTCACCACAGGGTTAGCACAGATACGCAGTATTTT. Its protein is CASSVHHRVSTDTQYF.